The present T cell receptor (beta chain) was sequenced within a study of blood T cell repertoires in COVID-19. TCRdb's copy holds only in-frame clones and misses some; the assay was immunoSEQ multiplex PCR. The sample carries some 100,000 clones, 86% recorded once. The ends lost 4 bases at V and 2 bases at J; junction bases unmatched: 6. The CDR3 totals 15 residues. CDR1 is SGDLS, CDR2 YYNGEE, per germline. The material sequenced was peripheral blood. This sequence joins TRBV9 and TRBJ2-3; 8 nucleotides line up with TRBD2. The source of this sequence is a man in his fifties or sixties with acute or convalescent COVID-19. CDR3: CASSPGRGITDTQYF. Written as DNA, the CDR3 is TGTGCCAGCAGCCCCGGGAGGGGCATCACAGATACGCAGTATTTT. Combining the CDR3 with reference TRBV9 and TRBJ2-3 gives the whole variable domain DSGVTQTPKHLITATGQRVTLRCSPRSGDLSVYWYQQSLDQGLQFLIQYYNGEERAKGNILERFSAQQFPDLHSELNLSSLELGDSALYFCASSPGRGITDTQYFGPGTRLTVL.